This T cell receptor (beta chain) was identified during a study of technical replicates of blood from a handful of donors. Repertoires were generated with immunoSEQ multiplex PCR, while TCRdb's copy carries only in-frame clones and drops some. The sample includes 100,000 or so clones, roughly 94% of them seen just once. The CDR3 is made up of 17 amino acids. Germline V gives CDR1 SGHVS, CDR2 FQNEAQ. The ends were cut back, 3 bases at V and 9 bases at J, with 21 bases in the middle. The rearrangement uses TRBV7-8 and TRBJ1-6; D possibly corresponds to TRBD1 (6 bases). The origin of this receptor is a human donor in good health. Sequences were obtained from T cells isolated from PBMCs. CDR3 sequence (DNA): TGTGCCAGCAGCTTGGGGACACTTCCTTCAACGGGTTCACCCCTCCACTTT. Its protein product is CASSLGTLPSTGSPLHF.